The next 18 T cell receptor beta chains were all read from a single sample in a study of blood T cells in healthy people across ages. A second PCR, run for roughly 7 to 12 cycles, used a sample-barcoded 5' primer plus a J-beta primer mix. MiXCR was run by TCRdb on the 5' RACE reads, yielding one entry per CDR3 protein. Among 750,000 or so distinct CDR3 sequences, 20% to 30% were seen once, and the ten largest hold around 9.2%. These same records also appear under a second study, on T cells of mothers and their children.

Sequenced sample: blood. The source is a boy under 18 in good health.

This clonotype was counted only a few times. This sequence joins TRBV7-9 and TRBJ2-6, with unresolved D. CDR3 length: 16 amino acids. V lost 0 bases, J lost 2 bases, and 8 bases lay in between. Germline CDR1 reads SEHNR; CDR2 reads FQNEAQ (reference sequence). The CDR3, as DNA: TGTGCCAGCAGCTTAGCGGGTTATGCTGGGGCCAACGTCCTGACTTTC. It translates to CASSLAGYAGANVLTF.

The rearrangement joins TRBV5-1 to TRBJ2-3; tentatively, D is TRBD2 (6 bases). With 3 bases removed from V and 2 bases from J, the gap between germline ends came to 16 bases. The length of the CDR3 is 16 residues. Germline V gene lookup returns CDR1 SGHRS and CDR2 YFSETQ. The CDR3 DNA reads as TGCGCCAGCAGCTGGTCCCGGGGCGGGACCACAGATACGCAGTATTTT. This codes for CASSWSRGGTTDTQYF.

This clonotype was found a few times. V is TRBV20-1 and J is TRBJ2-7; tentatively, D is TRBD1 (6 bases). The germline V gene encodes CDR1 DFQATT and CDR2 SNEGSKA (reference sequence). V was pared by 0 bases and J by 3 bases, with 12 bases between. The CDR3 loop spans 14 amino acids. The CDR3 nucleotides are TGCAGTGCTAGAGATACGGGGACAAACTACGAGCAGTACTTC. It is translated as CSARDTGTNYEQYF.

The chain combines TRBV10-3 with TRBJ2-1; TRBD2 might be the D (6 bases). Between the trimmed V and J ends, which lost 3 bases and 0 bases, there was a span of 9 bases. The CDR3 loop spans 15 amino acids. Germline assignment: CDR1 ENHRY and CDR2 SYGVKD. The CDR3, as DNA: TGTGCCATCAGTGATTTAGCGGACTCCTACAATGAGCAGTTCTTC. Translated, it gives CAISDLADSYNEQFF.

In this sample, this clonotype turned up many times. The rearrangement uses TRBV6-5 and TRBJ1-4, with TRBD1 matching 7 bases. Germline V gene sequence: CDR1 MNHEY, CDR2 SVGAGI. This CDR3 region has 15 residues. J lost 0 bases, V lost 4 bases, and 2 bases had no gene match. The CDR3 loop is CASSSTGATNEKLFF. Written as DNA, the CDR3 is TGTGCCAGCAGTTCTACAGGGGCAACTAATGAAAAACTGTTTTTT.

The chain employs TRBV7-2 and TRBJ1-2; D not resolved. Trimming stripped 1 base from V and 2 bases from J, with 17 bases between. The CDR3 spans 17 residues. The germline CDR1 and CDR2 sequences are SGHTA and FQGNSA. Here the CDR3 DNA reads TGTGCCAGCAGCTTAGACAGTGCTCAGGAATTGAACTATGGCTACACCTTC. Translating gives CASSLDSAQELNYGYTF.

This clonotype came up many times. The rearrangement joins TRBV18 to TRBJ2-5; D call uncertain. Germline assignment: CDR1 KGHSH and CDR2 LQKENI. The V end was cut by 8 bases, the J end by 5 bases, with 9 bases between. This CDR3 has 11 residues. The CDR3: CASSPGETQYF. DNA of the CDR3: TGTGCCAGCAGCCCCGGGGAGACCCAGTACTTC.

DNA of the CDR3: TGTGCCAGCAGCCTCCGACTAGTTTACGAGCAGTACTTC. This sequence encodes CASSLRLVYEQYF. J is TRBJ2-7 and V is TRBV7-3; TRBD2 might be the D (6 bases). Trimming left V 5 bases short and J 4 bases short, with 12 bases between. The CDR3 spans 13 residues. Germline loops: CDR1 SGHTA, CDR2 FQGTGA.

This clonotype was seen repeatedly, ten times or more. One end of the junction fails to match germline, which may point to a read error. This chain links TRBV5-1 with TRBJ2-1; D is possibly TRBD2 (6 bases). Per the germline V gene, CDR1 is SGHRS and CDR2 is YFSETQ. The CDR3 loop spans 16 amino acids. The CDR3 loop reads CASSLDRGSSYNEQFF. Here the CDR3 DNA reads TGTGCCAGCAGCCTAGATCGGGGGAGTTCCTACAATGAGCAGTTCTTC.

J is TRBJ2-7 and V is TRBV25-1; D is undetermined. Trimming removed 3 bases at V and 4 bases at J, with 7 bases between. Germline V gene sequence: CDR1 MGHDK, CDR2 SYGVNS. The CDR3 extends over 12 amino acids. Written as DNA, the CDR3 is TGTGCCAGCAGTGATATGGAATACGAGCAGTACTTC. Its protein is CASSDMEYEQYF.

The V and J genes are TRBV10-3 and TRBJ2-6; either TRBD1 or TRBD2 may fit D (6 bases each). This CDR3 is built from 16 residues. The ends were cut back, 10 bases at V and 0 bases at J, with 16 bases in the middle. The germline CDR1 and CDR2 sequences are ENHRY and SYGVKD. As DNA, the CDR3 is TGTGCCACTGGAACGGGGGCCCTCTCTGGGGCCAACGTCCTGACTTTC. This translates into CATGTGALSGANVLTF.

This clonotype has a handful of counts. The CDR3 coding sequence is TGTGCCAGCAGTCCCGATGGGCGAGCGGCAACCCTCCTCGAGAAACTGTTTTTT. Translated: CASSPDGRAATLLEKLFF. The chain couples TRBV28 to TRBJ1-4; no clear D. Germline lookup yields CDR1 MDHEN and CDR2 SYDVKM. The CDR3 is made up of 18 amino acids. V was pared by 5 bases and J by 11 bases, with 30 bases between.

This sequence joins TRBV27 and TRBJ2-2, with D maybe TRBD2 (6 bases). CDR1 and CDR2 from the germline V gene are MNHEY and SMNVEV (reference sequence). The length of the CDR3 is 18 residues. Trimming stripped 5 bases from V and 3 bases from J, with 22 bases between. This CDR3 is CASSLLRAEGKDTGELFF. The CDR3 DNA reads as TGTGCCAGCAGTCTTCTTCGGGCGGAGGGCAAGGACACCGGGGAGCTGTTTTTT.

V and J are TRBV20-1 and TRBJ2-4; TRBD2 matches 12 bases. Germline lookup yields CDR1 DFQATT and CDR2 SNEGSKA (reference sequence). The CDR3 contains 18 residues. The DNA of the CDR3 is TGCAGAGCTCCCCGACTAGCGGGAGACATGGGGCTGATAGACATTCAGTACTTC. Translated: CRAPRLAGDMGLIDIQYF.

The chain carries TRBV5-6 and TRBJ2-3; possible D gene TRBD2, 6 bases. This CDR3 contains 13 residues. In germline, CDR1 is SGHDT, CDR2 YYEEEE. The V and J ends lost 2 bases and 6 bases respectively, with 10 bases between them. The CDR3 region has the DNA TGTGCCAGCAGCTTTGTTGGAGGGGATACGCAGTATTTT. This gives the protein CASSFVGGDTQYF.

This clonotype occurred a few times. This chain joins TRBV2 and TRBJ2-1; 7 positions agree with TRBD2. Germline CDR1 SNHLY, CDR2 FYNNEI. CDR3 length: 13 amino acids. CDR3 sequence (DNA): TGTGCTCCCGGAAGCGGGACCTACAATGAGCAGTTCTTC. It specifies CAPGSGTYNEQFF.

J is TRBJ2-1 and V is TRBV5-5; D is possibly TRBD1 or TRBD2 (5 bases each). Germline loops: CDR1 SGHKS, CDR2 YYEKEE (reference sequence). This CDR3 is built from 16 residues. The V end was cut by 7 bases, the J end by 6 bases, with 23 bases between. DNA for the CDR3: TGTGCCAGCTTGGACTTTGGCAGGGCCTACTTCAATGAGCAGTTCTTC. As protein: CASLDFGRAYFNEQFF.

The chain recombines TRBV6-1 with TRBJ2-5; 12 bases are a match to TRBD2. Germline lookup yields CDR1 MNHNS and CDR2 SASEGT. Trimming cost V 2 bases and J 1 base; bases outside gene matches: 8. The CDR3 is 18 amino acids. CDR3 bases: TGTGCCAGCAGTGAATTCGTCCTAGCGGGGGGGCCCCAAGAGACCCAGTACTTC. Protein product: CASSEFVLAGGPQETQYF.